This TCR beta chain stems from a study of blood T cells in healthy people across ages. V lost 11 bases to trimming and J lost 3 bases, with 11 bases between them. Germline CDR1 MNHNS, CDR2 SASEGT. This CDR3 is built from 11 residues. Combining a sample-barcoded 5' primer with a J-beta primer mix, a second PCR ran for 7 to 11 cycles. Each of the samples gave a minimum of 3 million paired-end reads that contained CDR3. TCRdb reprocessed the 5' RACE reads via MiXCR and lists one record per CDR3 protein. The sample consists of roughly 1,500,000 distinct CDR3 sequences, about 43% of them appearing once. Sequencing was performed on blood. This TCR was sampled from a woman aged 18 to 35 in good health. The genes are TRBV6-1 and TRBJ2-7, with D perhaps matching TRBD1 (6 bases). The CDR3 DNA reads TGTGCCGTAAGACAGGACTACGAGCAGTACTTC. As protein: CAVRQDYEQYF.